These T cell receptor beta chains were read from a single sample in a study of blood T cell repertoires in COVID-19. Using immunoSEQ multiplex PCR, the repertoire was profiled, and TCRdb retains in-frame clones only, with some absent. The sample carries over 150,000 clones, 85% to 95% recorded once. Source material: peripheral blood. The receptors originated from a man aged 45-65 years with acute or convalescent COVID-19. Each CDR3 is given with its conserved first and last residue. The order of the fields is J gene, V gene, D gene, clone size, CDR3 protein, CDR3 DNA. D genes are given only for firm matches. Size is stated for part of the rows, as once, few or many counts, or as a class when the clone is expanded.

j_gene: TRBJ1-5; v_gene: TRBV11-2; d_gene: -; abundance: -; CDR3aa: CASSLEGMGNQPQHF; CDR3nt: TGTGCCAGCAGCTTGGAGGGGATGGGCAATCAGCCCCAGCATTTT
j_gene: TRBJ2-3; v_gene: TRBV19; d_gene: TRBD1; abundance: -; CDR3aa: CASSTGQGLQYF; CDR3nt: TGTGCCAGTAGTACCGGACAGGGACTGCAGTATTTT
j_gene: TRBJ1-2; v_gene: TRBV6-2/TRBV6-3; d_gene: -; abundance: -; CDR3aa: CASSPGWKDNYGYTF; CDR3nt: TGTGCCAGCAGCCCCGGGTGGAAGGATAACTATGGCTACACCTTC
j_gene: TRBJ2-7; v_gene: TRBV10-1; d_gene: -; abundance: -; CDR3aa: CASGYSTYEQYF; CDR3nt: TGCGCCAGCGGTTACAGTACCTACGAGCAGTACTTC
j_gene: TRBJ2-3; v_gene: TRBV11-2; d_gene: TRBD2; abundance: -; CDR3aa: CASSLGRTGLAGDTQYF; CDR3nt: TGTGCCAGCAGCTTAGGTCGCACGGGACTAGCGGGGGATACGCAGTATTTT
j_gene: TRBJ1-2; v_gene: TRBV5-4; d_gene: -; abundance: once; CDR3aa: CASSPSLTVNYGYTF; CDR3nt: TGTGCCAGCAGCCCTTCTTTGACAGTTAACTATGGCTACACCTTC
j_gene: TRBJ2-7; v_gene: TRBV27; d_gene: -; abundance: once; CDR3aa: CASIPRGGIGEQYF; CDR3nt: TGTGCCAGCATCCCGAGGGGCGGGATAGGCGAGCAGTACTTC
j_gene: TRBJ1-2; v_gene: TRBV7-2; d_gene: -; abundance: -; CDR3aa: CASSLNGEGYGYTF; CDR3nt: TGTGCCAGCAGCTTAAACGGGGAAGGGTATGGCTACACCTTC
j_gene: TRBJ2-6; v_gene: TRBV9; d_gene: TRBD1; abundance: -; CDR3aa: CASSVDRGAGANVLTF; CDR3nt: TGTGCCAGCAGCGTGGACAGGGGAGCTGGGGCCAACGTCCTGACTTTC
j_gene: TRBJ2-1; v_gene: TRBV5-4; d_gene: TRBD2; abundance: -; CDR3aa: CASSVSIVGLAGSEQFF; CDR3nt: TGTGCCAGCAGTGTGTCCATTGTTGGGCTAGCGGGATCTGAGCAGTTCTTC
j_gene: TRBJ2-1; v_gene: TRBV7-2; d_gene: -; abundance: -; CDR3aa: CASSLNLGPSYEQFF; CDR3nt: TGTGCCAGCAGCTTAAATCTGGGGCCGTCGTATGAGCAGTTCTTC
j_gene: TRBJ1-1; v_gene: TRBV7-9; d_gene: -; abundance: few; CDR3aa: CASSSTGSAEAFF; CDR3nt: TGTGCCAGCAGCTCTACAGGGTCGGCTGAAGCTTTCTTT
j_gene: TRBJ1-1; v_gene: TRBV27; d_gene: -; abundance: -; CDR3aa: CASSLQGGKNTEAFF; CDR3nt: TGTGCCAGCAGTTTGCAAGGGGGTAAGAACACTGAAGCTTTCTTT
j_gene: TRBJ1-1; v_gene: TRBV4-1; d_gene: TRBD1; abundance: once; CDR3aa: CASSWTGGGEAFF; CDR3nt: TGCGCCAGCTCATGGACAGGGGGAGGTGAAGCTTTCTTT
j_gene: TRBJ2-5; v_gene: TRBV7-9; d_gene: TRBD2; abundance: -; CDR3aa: CASRRGGSGGYQETQYF; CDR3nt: TGTGCCAGCAGGCGCGGAGGGAGCGGGGGGTATCAAGAGACCCAGTACTTC
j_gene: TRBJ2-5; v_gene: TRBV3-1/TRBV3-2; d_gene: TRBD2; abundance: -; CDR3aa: CASSQGLAGGGQETQYF; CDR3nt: TGTGCCAGCAGCCAAGGCCTAGCGGGGGGAGGGCAAGAGACCCAGTACTTC
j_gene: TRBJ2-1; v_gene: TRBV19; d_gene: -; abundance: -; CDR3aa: CASNRFGYNEQFF; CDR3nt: TGTGCCAGCAACAGGTTTGGATACAATGAGCAGTTCTTC
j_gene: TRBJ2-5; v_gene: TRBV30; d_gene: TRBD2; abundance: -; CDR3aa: CAWRDSGRALETQYF; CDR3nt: TGTGCCTGGAGGGATAGCGGGAGGGCCTTGGAGACCCAGTACTTC
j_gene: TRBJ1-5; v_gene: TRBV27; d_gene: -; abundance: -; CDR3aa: CASSLQGSNQPQHF; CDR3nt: TGTGCCAGCAGCCTCCAGGGGAGCAATCAGCCCCAGCATTTT
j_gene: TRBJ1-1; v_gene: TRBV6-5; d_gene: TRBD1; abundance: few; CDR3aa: CVTNRDRNTEAFF; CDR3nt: TGTGTTACCAACCGGGACAGGAACACTGAAGCTTTCTTT
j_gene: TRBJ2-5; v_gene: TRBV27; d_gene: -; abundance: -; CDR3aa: CASRNTVRGSGTQYF; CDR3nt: TGTGCCAGCAGAAATACAGTCCGGGGTTCTGGGACCCAGTACTTC
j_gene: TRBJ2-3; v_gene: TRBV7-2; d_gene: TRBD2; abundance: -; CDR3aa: CASSLGASGPPDTQYF; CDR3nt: TGTGCCAGCAGCTTAGGGGCTAGCGGGCCCCCGGATACGCAGTATTTT
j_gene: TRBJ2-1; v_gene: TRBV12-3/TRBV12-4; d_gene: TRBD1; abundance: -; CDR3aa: CASSGQEYNEQFF; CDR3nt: TGTGCCAGCAGCGGACAGGAGTACAATGAGCAGTTCTTC
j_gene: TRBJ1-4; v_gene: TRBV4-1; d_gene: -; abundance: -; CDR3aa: CASSRPRTGRGEKLFF; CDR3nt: TGCGCCAGCAGCCGACCCAGAACAGGGAGGGGTGAAAAACTGTTTTTT
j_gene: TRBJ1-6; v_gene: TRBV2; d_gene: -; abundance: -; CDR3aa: CASTESSSYNSPLHF; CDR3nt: TGTGCCAGCACTGAGTCTAGCTCCTATAATTCACCCCTCCACTTT
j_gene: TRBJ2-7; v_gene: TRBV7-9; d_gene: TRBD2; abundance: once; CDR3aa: CASSSLAGGPSYEQYF; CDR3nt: TGTGCCAGCAGCTCACTAGCGGGAGGGCCCAGCTACGAGCAGTACTTC
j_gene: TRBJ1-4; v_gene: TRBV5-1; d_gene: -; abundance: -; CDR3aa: CASSFRRGANEKLFF; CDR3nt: TGCGCCAGCAGCTTCCGACGGGGGGCTAATGAAAAACTGTTTTTT
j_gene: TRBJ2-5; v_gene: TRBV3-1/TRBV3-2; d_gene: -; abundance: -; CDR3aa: CASSQGTGIETQYF; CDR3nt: TGTGCCAGCAGCCAAGGTACAGGGATTGAGACCCAGTACTTC
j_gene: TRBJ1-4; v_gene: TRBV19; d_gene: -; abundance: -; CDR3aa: CASSPRPYLGFNEKLFF; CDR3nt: TGTGCCAGTAGTCCTCGGCCATACCTAGGATTTAATGAAAAACTGTTTTTT
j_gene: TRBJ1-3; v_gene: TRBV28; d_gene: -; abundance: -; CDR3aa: CASSLDTGNTIYF; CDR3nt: TGTGCCAGCAGCCTCGACACTGGAAACACCATATATTTT
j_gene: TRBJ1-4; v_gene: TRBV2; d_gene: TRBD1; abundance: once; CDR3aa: CASSREEGATEKLFF; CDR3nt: TGTGCCAGCAGTAGAGAGGAGGGGGCTACAGAAAAACTGTTTTTT
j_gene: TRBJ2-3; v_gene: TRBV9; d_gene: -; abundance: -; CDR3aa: CASSSQGGGPDTQYF; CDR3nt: TGTGCCAGCAGCTCACAGGGGGGGGGACCAGATACGCAGTATTTT
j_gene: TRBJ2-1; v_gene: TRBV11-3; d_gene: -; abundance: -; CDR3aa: CASSLVRDNEQFF; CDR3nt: TGTGCCAGCAGCTTAGTGCGGGATAATGAGCAGTTCTTC
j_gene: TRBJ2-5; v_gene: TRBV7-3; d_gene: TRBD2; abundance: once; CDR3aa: CASSPGGDRKTQYF; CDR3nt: TGTGCCAGCAGCCCTGGGGGGGATAGAAAGACCCAGTACTTC
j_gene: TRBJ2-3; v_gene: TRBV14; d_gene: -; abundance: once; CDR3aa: CASSTLGDRFPTDTQYF; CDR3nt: TGTGCCAGCAGTACGCTTGGAGATCGGTTCCCCACAGATACGCAGTATTTT
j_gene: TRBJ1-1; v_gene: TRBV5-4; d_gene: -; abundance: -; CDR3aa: CASSFGTSVTEAFF; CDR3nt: TGTGCCAGCAGCTTCGGGACATCGGTGACTGAAGCTTTCTTT
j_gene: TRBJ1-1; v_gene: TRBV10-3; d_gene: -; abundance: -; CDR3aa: CASTGGQGTEAFF; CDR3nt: TGTGCCAGTACGGGGGGGCAGGGGACTGAAGCTTTCTTT
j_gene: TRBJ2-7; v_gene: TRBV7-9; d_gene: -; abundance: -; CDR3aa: CASSFHPYEQYF; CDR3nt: TGTGCCAGCAGCTTCCATCCCTACGAGCAGTACTTC
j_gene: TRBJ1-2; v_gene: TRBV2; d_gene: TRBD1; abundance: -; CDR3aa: CATHRDRARCTF; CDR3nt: TGTGCCACTCACCGGGACAGGGCCCGCTGCACCTTC
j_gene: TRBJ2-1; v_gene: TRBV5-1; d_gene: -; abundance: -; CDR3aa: CAGPRGLSYNEQFF; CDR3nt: TGCGCTGGACCTCGGGGACTGTCGTACAATGAGCAGTTCTTC
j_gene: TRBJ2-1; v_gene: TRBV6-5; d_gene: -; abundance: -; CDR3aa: CASSQDSLYNEQFF; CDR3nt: TGTGCCAGCAGCCAAGACAGCCTCTACAATGAGCAGTTCTTC